This TCR beta chain was profiled in a study of blood T cell repertoires in COVID-19. Study-wide context: The analysed material was cDNA or gDNA that came from T cells, B-cell-depleted T cells, or PBMCs.

The data were produced by immunoSEQ multiplex PCR, yet TCRdb's version contains in-frame clones alone and is incomplete. The profile covers approximately 180,000 clones, with around 87% appearing a single time and around 12% taken by the ten largest. Germline V lookup: CDR1 SGHTA, CDR2 FQGNSA. The CDR3 has 16 amino acids. The J segment lost 3 bases and the V segment lost 5 bases, leaving 8 bases of the junction unmatched. Seattle cases were enrolled at active infection and followed longitudinally. This clonotype was obtained from a woman in her seventies with COVID-19, enrolled during active disease. This chain joins TRBV7-2 and TRBJ2-3; 10 positions agree with TRBD2. Sequenced: peripheral blood. CDR3 nucleotide sequence: TGTGCCAGCAGCGACCCTCTAGCGGGAGTAACAGATACGCAGTATTTT. Its protein product is CASSDPLAGVTDTQYF.